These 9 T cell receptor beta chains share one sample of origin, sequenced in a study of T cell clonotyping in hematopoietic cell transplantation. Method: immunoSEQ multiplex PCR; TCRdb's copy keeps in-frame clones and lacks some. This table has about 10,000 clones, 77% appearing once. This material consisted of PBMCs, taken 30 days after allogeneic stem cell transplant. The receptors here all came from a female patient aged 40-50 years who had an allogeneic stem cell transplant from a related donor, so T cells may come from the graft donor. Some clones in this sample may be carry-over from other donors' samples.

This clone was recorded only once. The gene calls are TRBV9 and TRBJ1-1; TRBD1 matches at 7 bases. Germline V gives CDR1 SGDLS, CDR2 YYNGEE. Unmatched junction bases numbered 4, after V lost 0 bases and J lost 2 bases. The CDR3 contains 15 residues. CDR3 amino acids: CASSVEGQENTEAFF. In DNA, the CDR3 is TGTGCCAGCAGCGTAGAAGGACAGGAAAACACTGAAGCTTTCTTT.

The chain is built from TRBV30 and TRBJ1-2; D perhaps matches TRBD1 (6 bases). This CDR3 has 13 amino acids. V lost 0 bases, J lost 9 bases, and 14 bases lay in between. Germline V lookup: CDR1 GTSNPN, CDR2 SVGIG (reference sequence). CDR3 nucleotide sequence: TGTGCCTGGAGTGTACCTGCCGGGGACAGCTACACCTTC. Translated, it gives CAWSVPAGDSYTF. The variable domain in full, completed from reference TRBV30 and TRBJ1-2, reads SQTIHQWPATLVQPVGSPLSLECTVEGTSNPNLYWYRQAAGRGLQLLFYSVGIGQISSEVPQNLSASRPQDRQFILSSKKLLLSDSGFYLCAWSVPAGDSYTFGSGTRLTVV.

This CDR3 is CASSREVTYEQYF. DNA for the CDR3: TGCGCCAGCAGCAGGGAGGTTACATACGAGCAGTACTTC. This chain uses TRBV4-3 with TRBJ2-7; TRBD2 might be the D (6 bases). This CDR3 comprises 13 residues. V gave up 5 bases and J gave up 4 bases, with 12 bases separating them. Germline V gene data show CDR1 as LGHNA and CDR2 as YSLEER.

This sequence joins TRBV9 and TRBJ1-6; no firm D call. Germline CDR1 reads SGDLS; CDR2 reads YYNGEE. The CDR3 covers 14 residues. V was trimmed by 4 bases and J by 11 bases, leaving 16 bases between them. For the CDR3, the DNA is TGTGCCAGCAGCCCGGACCTTGGCTGGGCACCCCTCCACTTT. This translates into CASSPDLGWAPLHF.

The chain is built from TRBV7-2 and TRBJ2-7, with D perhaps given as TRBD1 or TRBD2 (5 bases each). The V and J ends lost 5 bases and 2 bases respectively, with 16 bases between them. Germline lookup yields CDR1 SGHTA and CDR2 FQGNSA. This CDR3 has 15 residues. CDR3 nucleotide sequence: TGTGCCAGCAGCCCGTGGGGGACGCCCGCCTACGAGCAGTACTTC. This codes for CASSPWGTPAYEQYF. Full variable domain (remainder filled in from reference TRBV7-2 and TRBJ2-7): GAGVSQSPSNKVTEKGKDVELRCDPISGHTALYWYRQSLGQGLEFLIYFQGNSAPDKSGLPSDRFSAERTGGSVSTLTIQRTQQEDSAVYLCASSPWGTPAYEQYFGPGTRLTVT.

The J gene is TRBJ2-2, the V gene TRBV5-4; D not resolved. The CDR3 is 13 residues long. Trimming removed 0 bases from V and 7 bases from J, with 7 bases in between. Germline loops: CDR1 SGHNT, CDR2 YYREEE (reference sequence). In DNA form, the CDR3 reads TGTGCCAGCAGCTTGGGGCCCCACGGGGAGCTGTTTTTT. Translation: CASSLGPHGELFF.

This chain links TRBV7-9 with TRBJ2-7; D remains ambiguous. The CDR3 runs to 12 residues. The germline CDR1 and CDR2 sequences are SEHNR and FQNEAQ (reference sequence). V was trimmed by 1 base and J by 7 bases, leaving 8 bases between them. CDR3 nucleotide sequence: TGTGCCAGCAGCTTAGGGGTAGGGGAGCAGTACTTC. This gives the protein CASSLGVGEQYF.

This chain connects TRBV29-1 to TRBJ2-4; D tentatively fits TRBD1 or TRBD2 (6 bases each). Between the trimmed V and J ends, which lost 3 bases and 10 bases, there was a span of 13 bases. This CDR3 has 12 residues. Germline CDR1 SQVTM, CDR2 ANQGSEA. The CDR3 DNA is TGCAGCGTTGAGCACGGGGGACAAATTCAGTACTTC. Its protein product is CSVEHGGQIQYF.

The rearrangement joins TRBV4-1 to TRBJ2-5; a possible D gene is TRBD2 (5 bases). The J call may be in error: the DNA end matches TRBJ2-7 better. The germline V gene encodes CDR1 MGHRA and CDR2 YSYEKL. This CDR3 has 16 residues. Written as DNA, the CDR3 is TGCGCCAGCAGCCAAGATCTAGAGGGTTTTACCTACGAGCAGTACTTC. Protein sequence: CASSQDLEGFTYEQYF.